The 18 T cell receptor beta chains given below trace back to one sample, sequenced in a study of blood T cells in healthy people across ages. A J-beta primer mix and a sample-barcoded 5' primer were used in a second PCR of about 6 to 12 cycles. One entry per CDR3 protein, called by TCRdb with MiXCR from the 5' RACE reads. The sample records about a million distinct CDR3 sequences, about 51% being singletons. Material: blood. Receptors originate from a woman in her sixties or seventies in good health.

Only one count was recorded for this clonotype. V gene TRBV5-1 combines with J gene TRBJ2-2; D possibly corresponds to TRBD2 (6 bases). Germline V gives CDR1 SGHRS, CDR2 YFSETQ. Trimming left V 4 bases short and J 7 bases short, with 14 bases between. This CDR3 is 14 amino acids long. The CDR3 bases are TGCGCCAGCAGCCCTGCGGGGAAGGGCGGGGAGCTGTTTTTT. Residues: CASSPAGKGGELFF.

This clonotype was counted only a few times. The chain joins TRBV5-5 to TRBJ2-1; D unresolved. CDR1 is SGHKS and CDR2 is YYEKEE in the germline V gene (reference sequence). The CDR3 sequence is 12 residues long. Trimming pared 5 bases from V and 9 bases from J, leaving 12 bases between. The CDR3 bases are TGTGCCAGCAGTACTCGTGCCGGTGAGCAGTTCTTC. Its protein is CASSTRAGEQFF.

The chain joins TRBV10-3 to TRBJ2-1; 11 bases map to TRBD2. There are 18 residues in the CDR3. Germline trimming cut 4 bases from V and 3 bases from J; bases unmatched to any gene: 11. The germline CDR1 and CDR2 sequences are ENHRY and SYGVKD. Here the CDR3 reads CAISGVRGGTSGYNEQFF. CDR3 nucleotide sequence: TGTGCCATCAGTGGTGTAAGGGGCGGGACTAGCGGCTACAATGAGCAGTTCTTC.

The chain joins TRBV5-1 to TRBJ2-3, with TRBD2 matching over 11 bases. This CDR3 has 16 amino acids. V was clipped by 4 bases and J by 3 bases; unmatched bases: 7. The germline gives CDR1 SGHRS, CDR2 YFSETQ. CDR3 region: CASSLQLAGDTDTQYF. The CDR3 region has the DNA TGCGCCAGCAGCCTCCAACTAGCGGGAGATACAGATACGCAGTATTTT.

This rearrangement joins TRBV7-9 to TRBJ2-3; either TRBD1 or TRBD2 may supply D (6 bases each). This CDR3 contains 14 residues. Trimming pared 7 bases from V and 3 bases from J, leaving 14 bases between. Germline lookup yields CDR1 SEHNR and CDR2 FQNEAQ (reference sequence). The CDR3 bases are TGTGCCAGCACCAACGAAGGGGGGACAGATACGCAGTATTTT. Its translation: CASTNEGGTDTQYF.

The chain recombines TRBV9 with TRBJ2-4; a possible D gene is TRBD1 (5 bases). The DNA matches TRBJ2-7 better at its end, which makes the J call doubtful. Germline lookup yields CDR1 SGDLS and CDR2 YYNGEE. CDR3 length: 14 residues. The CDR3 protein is CASSMTELNDEQYF. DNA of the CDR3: TGTGCCAGCAGCATGACAGAACTAAATGACGAGCAGTACTTC.

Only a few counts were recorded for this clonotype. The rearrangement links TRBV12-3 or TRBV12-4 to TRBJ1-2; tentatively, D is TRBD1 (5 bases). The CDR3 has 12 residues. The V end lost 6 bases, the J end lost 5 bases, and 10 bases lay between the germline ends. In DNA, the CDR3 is TGTGCCAGCAGCCCGACAGCTTATGGCTACACCTTC. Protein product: CASSPTAYGYTF.

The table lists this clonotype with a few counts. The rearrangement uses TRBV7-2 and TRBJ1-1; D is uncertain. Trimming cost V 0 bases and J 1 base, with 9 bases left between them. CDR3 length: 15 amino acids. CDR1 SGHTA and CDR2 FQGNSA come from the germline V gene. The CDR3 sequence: CASSLAFDGNTEAFF. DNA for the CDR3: TGTGCCAGCAGCTTAGCTTTCGACGGGAACACTGAAGCTTTCTTT.

The CDR3 loop is CASSYSSRGFTDTQYF. The CDR3 DNA is TGTGCCAGCAGTTACTCGAGTCGGGGATTCACAGATACGCAGTATTTT. The rearrangement joins TRBV6-5 to TRBJ2-3, with D possibly being TRBD2 (5 bases). Germline loops: CDR1 MNHEY, CDR2 SVGAGI. Trimming shortened V by 0 bases and J by 2 bases, and 12 bases separated the two germline ends. The CDR3 extends over 16 amino acids.

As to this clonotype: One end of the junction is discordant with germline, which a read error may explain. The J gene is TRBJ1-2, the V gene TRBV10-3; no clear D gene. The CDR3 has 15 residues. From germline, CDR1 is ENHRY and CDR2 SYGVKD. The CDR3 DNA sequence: TGTGCCGTCAGTGAGTCGCGAGGCGCCGGAACTGGCTACACCTTC. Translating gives CAVSESRGAGTGYTF.

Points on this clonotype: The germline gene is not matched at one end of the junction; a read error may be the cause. The CDR3 spells CAGSLLAGAYGEQYF. The CDR3 DNA reads TGTGCCGGCAGCTTACTAGCGGGAGCGTATGGCGAGCAGTACTTC. The V gene is TRBV7-3, the J gene TRBJ2-5, with 11 bases matching TRBD2. The J call may not be correct, given that the DNA end is closer to TRBJ2-7. In germline, CDR1 is SGHTA, CDR2 FQGTGA. The length of the CDR3 is 15 residues.

The CDR3 nucleotides are TGTGCCAGCAGCCTCCAAGTGATACAGAACACTGAAGCTTTCTTT. Amino acid sequence: CASSLQVIQNTEAFF. The chain has TRBV4-2 and TRBJ1-1; D unclear. Germline-derived CDR1 and CDR2 are LGHNA and YNFKEQ. CDR3 length equals 15 residues. V was clipped by 4 bases and J by 1 base, with 13 bases between them.

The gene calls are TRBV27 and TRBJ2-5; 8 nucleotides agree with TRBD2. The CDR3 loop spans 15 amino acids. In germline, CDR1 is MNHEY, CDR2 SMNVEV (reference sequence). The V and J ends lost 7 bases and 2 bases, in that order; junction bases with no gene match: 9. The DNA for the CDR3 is TGTGCCAGCACGGACATAGCGGGAATGCAAGAGACCCAGTACTTC. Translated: CASTDIAGMQETQYF.

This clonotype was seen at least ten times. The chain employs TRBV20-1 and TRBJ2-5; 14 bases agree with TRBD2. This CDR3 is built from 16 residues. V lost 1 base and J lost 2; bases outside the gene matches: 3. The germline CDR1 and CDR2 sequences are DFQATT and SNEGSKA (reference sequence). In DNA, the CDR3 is TGCAGTGCTAGAGGGCGACTAGCGGGGGGGCAAGAGACCCAGTACTTC. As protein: CSARGRLAGGQETQYF.

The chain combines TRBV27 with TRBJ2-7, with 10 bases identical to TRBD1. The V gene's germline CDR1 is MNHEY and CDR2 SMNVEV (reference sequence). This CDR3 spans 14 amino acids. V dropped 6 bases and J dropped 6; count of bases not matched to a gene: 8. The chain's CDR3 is CASSPGQGTGEQYF. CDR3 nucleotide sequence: TGTGCCAGCAGCCCGGGACAGGGGACGGGCGAGCAGTACTTC.

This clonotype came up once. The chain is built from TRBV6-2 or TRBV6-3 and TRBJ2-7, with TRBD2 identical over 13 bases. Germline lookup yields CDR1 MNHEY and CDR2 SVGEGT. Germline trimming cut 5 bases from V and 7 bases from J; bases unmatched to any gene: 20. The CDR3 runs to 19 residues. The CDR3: CASSTLGLAGKTTTGEQYF. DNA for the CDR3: TGTGCCAGCAGTACACTGGGACTAGCGGGAAAGACCACTACGGGTGAGCAGTACTTC.

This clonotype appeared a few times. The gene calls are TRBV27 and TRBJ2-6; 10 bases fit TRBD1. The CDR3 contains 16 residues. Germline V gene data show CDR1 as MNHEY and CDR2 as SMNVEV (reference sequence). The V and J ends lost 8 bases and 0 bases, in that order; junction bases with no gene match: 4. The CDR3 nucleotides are TGTGCCAGCCGGGACAGGGGTATCTCTGGGGCCAACGTCCTGACTTTC. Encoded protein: CASRDRGISGANVLTF.

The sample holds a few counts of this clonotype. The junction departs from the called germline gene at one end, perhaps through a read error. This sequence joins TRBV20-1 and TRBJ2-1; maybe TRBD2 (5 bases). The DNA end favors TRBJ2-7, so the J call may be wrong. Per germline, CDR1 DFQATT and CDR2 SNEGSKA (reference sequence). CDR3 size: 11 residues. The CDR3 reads CSTRILQEQYF. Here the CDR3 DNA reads TGCAGTACTAGGATCCTACAAGAGCAGTACTTC.